The 4 T cell receptor beta chains reported below all come from one sample, sequenced in a study of response to subunit inactivated influenza vaccine. Via MiXCR, TCRdb re-called the RT-PCR reads, giving one row per CDR3 protein. The profile shows about 650,000 distinct CDR3 sequences, approximately 15% of them singletons. Sequencing was performed on PBMCs from blood, taken 11 to 12 days after vaccination. These receptors originate from a man in his forties or fifties who received an inactivated influenza vaccine.

The V gene is TRBV7-2, the J gene TRBJ2-7, with 10 bases lining up with TRBD2. The V gene end was trimmed by 0 bases and the J gene end by 3 bases; junction bases not matched to a gene: 5. From germline, CDR1 is SGHTA and CDR2 FQGNSA. The CDR3 is 16 residues long. The CDR3 reads CASSLAPSGSSYEQYF. CDR3 nucleotide sequence: TGTGCCAGCAGCTTAGCCCCTAGCGGGAGTAGCTACGAGCAGTACTTC.

The chain is built from TRBV2 and TRBJ2-7; D is possibly TRBD2 (5 bases). The ends were cut back, 1 base at V and 0 bases at J, with 7 bases in the middle. Germline V lookup: CDR1 SNHLY, CDR2 FYNNEI. This CDR3 has 14 residues. CDR3 residues: CASSEGGLSYEQYF. CDR3 nucleotides: TGTGCCAGCAGTGAAGGCGGACTCTCCTACGAGCAGTACTTC.

The chain recombines TRBV7-9 with TRBJ2-2; TRBD2 is a possible D gene (6 bases). This CDR3 is 14 amino acids long. V dropped 7 bases and J dropped 6 bases, with 15 bases sitting between them. From germline, CDR1 is SEHNR and CDR2 FQNEAQ (reference sequence). The chain's CDR3 is CASIHRGSAGELFF. The CDR3 bases are TGTGCCAGCATCCACCGGGGGTCAGCCGGGGAGCTGTTTTTT.

There are a few counts of this clonotype. The chain couples TRBV18 to TRBJ2-7, with 8 nucleotides matching TRBD1. Germline trimming cut 4 bases from V and 3 bases from J; bases unmatched to any gene: 5. The germline V gene has CDR1 KGHSH and CDR2 LQKENI. There are 14 residues in the CDR3. CDR3 DNA sequence: TGTGCCAGCTCACTTCGGACAGGGAACTACGAGCAGTACTTC. This codes for CASSLRTGNYEQYF.